The clone carrying this TCR beta chain was seen only once. The antigen is undetermined. This sample was taken from a study of Ad26.COV2.S vaccination and SARS-CoV-2 variants. About the research overall: Ad26.COV2.S given intramuscularly, once or twice 56 days apart. Study-wide results and caveats: Total T cell responses may have been underestimated by the TCR breadth and depth analyses.

Sequenced by immunoSEQ multiplex PCR; TCRdb stores in-frame clones only, minus some. The table lists 200,000 to 250,000 clones, approximately 88% of them singletons, with roughly 10% in the top ten. The V gene's germline CDR1 is SGHVS and CDR2 FQNEAQ. This CDR3 has 15 residues. V was clipped by 6 bases and J by 7 bases; unmatched bases: 11. The treatment here: around 19 received Ad26.COV2.S at low or high dose, single or two shots; a few received placebo; per-sample allocation not given. It was on day 63 after the first vaccine or placebo injection that samples were taken. The rearrangement uses TRBV7-8 and TRBJ2-1; 8 positions agree with TRBD1. This material consisted of peripheral blood, taken in a trial of Ad26.COV2.S vaccine versus placebo. This receptor was taken from a person between 18 and 59 years old who received the Ad26.COV2.S COVID-19 vaccine or a placebo. The CDR3, as DNA: TGTGCCAGCAGACTAGACAGGGGAATCAGGAATGAGCAGTTCTTC. Amino acid sequence: CASRLDRGIRNEQFF.